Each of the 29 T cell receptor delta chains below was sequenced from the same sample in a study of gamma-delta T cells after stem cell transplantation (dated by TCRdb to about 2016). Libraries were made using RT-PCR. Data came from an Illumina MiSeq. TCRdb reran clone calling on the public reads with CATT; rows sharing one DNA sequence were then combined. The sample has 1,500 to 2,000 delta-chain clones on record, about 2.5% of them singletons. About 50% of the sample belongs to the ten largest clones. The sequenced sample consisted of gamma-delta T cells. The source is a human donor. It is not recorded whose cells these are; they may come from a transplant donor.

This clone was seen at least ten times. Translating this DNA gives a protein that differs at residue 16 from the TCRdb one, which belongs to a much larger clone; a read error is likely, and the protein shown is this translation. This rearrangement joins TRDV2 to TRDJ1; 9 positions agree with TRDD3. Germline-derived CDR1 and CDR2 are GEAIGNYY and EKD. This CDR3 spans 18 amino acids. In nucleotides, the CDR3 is TGTGCCTGTGACACTGTCTATACTGGGGGAGATTACACCGATAAACCCATCTTT. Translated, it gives CACDTVYTGGDYTDKPIF.

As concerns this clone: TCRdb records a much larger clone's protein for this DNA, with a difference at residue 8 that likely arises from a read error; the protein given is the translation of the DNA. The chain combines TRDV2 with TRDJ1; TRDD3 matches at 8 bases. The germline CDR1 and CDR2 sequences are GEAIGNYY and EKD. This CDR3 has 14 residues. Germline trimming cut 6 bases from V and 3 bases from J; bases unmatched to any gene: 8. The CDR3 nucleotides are TGTGCCTGTTTCGCTCTGGGGGACGCCGATAAACTCATCTTT. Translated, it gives CACFALGDADKLIF.

The CDR3 region has the DNA TGTGCCTGTGACACCGTTCTGGGGGATAAGGGAAAAACGTACACCGATAAACTCATCTTT. Translating it yields CACDTVLGDKGKTYTDKLIF. This chain uses TRDV2 with TRDJ1; 10 bases agree with TRDD3. Germline V CDR1 and CDR2: GEAIGNYY, EKD. The CDR3 loop spans 20 amino acids. The J segment lost 0 bases and the V segment lost 0 bases, leaving 15 bases of the junction unmatched.

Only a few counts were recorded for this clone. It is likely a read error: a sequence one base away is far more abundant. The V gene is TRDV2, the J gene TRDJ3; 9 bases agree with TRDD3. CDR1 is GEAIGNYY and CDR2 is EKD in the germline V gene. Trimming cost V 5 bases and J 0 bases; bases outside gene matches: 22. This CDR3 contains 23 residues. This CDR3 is CACGSPPTASGGLPSWDTRQMFF. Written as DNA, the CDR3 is TGTGCCTGTGGCTCCCCTCCTACGGCCTCTGGGGGATTACCCTCCTGGGACACCCGACAGATGTTTTTC.

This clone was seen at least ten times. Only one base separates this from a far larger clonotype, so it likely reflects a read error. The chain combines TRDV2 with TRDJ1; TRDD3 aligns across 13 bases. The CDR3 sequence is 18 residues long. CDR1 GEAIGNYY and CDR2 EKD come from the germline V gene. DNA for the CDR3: TGTGCCTGTGACGCCCTACTGGGGGATACGCGAGGGACCGATAAACCCATCTTT. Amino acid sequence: CACDALLGDTRGTDKPIF.

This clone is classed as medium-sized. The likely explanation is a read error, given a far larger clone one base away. Written as DNA, the CDR3 is TGTGCCTGTGACTCGATGCTTACTGGGGGACCACCCCAGGAGGCCGATAAACTCATCTTT. It translates to CACDSMLTGGPPQEADKLIF. The chain recombines TRDV2 with TRDJ1; TRDD3 matches 9 bases. The CDR3 has 20 residues. J lost 3 bases, V lost 3 bases, and 22 bases had no gene match. Germline CDR1 and CDR2: GEAIGNYY and EKD.

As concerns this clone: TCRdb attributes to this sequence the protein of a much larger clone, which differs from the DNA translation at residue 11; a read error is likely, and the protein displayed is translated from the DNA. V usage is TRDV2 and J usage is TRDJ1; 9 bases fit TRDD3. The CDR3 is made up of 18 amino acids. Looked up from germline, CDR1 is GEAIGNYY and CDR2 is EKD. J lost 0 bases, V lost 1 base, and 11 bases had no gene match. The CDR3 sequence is CACDTVYTGGEYTDKLIF. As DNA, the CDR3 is TGTGCCTGTGACACTGTCTATACTGGGGGAGAGTACACCGATAAACTCATCTTT.

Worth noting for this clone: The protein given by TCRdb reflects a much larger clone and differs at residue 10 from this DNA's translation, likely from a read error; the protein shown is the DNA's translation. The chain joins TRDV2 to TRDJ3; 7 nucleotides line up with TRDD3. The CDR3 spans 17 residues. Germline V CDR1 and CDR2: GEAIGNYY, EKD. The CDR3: CACDLTGVSRDTRQMFF. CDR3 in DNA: TGTGCCTGTGACCTTACTGGGGTCTCCCGGGACACCCGACAGATGTTTTTC.

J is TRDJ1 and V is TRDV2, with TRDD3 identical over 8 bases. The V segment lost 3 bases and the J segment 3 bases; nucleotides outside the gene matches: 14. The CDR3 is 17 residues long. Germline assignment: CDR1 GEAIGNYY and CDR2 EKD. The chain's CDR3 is CACDSAEVLGAADKLIF. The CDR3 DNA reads TGTGCCTGTGACTCGGCGGAAGTACTGGGGGCCGCCGATAAACTCATCTTT.

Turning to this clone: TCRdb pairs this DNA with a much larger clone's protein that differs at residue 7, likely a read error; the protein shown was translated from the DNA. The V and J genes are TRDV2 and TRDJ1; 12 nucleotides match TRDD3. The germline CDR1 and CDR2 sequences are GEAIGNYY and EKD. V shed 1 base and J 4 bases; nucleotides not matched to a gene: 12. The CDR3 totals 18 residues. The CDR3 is CACDTVAGGYEKGDKLIF. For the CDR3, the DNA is TGTGCCTGTGACACGGTCGCTGGGGGATACGAGAAGGGCGATAAACTCATCTTT.

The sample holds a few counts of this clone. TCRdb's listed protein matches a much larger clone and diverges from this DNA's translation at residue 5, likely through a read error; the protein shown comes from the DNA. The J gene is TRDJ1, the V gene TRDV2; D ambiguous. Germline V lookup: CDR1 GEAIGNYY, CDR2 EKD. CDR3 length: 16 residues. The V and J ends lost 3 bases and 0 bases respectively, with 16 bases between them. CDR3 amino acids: CACDPVRREYTDKLIF. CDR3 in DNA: TGTGCCTGTGACCCCGTGAGGCGAGAGTACACCGATAAACTCATCTTT.

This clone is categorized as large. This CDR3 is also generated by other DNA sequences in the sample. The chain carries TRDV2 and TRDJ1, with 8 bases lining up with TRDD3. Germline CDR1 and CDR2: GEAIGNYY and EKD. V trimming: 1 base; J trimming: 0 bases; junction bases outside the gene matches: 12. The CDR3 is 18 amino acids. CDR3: CACDTLTGGFKYTDKLIF. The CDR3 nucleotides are TGTGCCTGTGACACTTTAACTGGGGGTTTCAAATACACCGATAAACTCATCTTT.

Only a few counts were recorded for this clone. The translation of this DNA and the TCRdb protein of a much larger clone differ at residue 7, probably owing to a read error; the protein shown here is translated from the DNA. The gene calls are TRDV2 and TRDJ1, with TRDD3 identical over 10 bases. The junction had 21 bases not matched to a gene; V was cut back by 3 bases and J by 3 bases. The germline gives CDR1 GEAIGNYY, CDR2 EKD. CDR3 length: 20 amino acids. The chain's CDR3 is CACDSMRTGGSPQEADKLIF. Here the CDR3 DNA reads TGTGCCTGTGACTCGATGCGTACTGGGGGATCACCCCAGGAGGCCGATAAACTCATCTTT.

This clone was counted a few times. In nucleotides, the CDR3 is TGTGCCTGTGACCCCATACTGGGGGATACGCGTGGCACCGATAAACTCATCTTT. Amino acids: CACDPILGDTRGTDKLIF. This sequence joins TRDV2 and TRDJ1, with TRDD3 identical over 13 bases. CDR3 length equals 18 residues. The germline CDR1 and CDR2 sequences are GEAIGNYY and EKD. The trim removed 3 bases at V and 1 base at J, leaving 10 bases unmatched.

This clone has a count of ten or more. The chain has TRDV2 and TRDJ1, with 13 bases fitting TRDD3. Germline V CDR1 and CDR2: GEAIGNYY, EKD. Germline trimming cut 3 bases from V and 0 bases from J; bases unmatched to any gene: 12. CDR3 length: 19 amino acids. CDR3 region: CACDAVLGDTLSNTDKLIF. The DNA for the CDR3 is TGTGCCTGTGACGCTGTACTGGGGGATACGCTATCCAACACCGATAAACTCATCTTT.

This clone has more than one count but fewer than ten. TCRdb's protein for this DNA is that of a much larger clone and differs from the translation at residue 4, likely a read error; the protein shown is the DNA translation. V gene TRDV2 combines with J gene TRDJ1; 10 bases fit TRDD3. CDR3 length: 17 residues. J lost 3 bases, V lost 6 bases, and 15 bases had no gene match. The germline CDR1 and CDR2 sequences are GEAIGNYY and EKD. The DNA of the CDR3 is TGTGCCTGTAACCCTCTACTGGGGGATCGTGGCGCCGATAAACTCATCTTT. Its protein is CACNPLLGDRGADKLIF.

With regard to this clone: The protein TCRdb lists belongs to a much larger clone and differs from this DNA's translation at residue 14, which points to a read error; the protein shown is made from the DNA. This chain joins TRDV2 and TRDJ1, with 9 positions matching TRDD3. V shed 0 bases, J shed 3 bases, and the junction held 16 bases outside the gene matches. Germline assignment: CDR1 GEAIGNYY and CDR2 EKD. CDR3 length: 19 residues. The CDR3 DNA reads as TGTGCCTGTGACACCCTTACTATGCGTGAGGGGGATACTCCCGATAAACTCATCTTT. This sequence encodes CACDTLTMREGDTPDKLIF.

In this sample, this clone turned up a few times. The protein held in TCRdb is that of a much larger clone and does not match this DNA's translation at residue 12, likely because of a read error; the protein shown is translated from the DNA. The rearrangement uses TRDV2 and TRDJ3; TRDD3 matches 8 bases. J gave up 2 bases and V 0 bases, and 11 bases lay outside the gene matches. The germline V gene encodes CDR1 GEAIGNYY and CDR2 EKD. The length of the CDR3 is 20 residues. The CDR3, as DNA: TGTGCCTGTGACACCGGCTGGGGGACCCGGAGTACCTGGGACACCCGACAGATGTTTTTC. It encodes CACDTGWGTRSTWDTRQMFF.

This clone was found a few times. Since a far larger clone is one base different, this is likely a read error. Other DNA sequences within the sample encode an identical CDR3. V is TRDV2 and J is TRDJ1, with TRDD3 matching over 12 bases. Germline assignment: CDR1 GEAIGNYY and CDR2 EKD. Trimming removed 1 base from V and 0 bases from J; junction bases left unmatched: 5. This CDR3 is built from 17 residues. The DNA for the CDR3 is TGTGCCTGTGACACGGTACTGGGGGATACCTACACCGATAAACTCATCTTT. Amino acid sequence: CACDTVLGDTYTDKLIF.

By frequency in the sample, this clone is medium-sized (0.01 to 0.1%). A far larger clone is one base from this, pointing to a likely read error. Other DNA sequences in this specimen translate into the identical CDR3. The CDR3 loop reads CACDTVLGDTSSWDTRQMFF. CDR3 bases: TGTGCCTGCGACACCGTTCTGGGGGATACAAGCTCCTGGGACACCCGACAGATGTTTTTC. The chain links TRDV2 to TRDJ3; TRDD3 matches 11 bases. The CDR3 consists of 20 residues. The germline gives CDR1 GEAIGNYY, CDR2 EKD.

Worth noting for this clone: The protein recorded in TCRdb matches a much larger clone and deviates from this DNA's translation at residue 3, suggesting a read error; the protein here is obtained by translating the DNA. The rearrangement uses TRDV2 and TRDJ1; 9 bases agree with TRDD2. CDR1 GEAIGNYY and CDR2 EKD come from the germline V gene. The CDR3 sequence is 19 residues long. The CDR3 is CARDTHLPTIRGDYDKLIF. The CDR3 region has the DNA TGTGCCCGTGACACCCACCTTCCTACAATCCGTGGGGACTACGATAAACTCATCTTT.

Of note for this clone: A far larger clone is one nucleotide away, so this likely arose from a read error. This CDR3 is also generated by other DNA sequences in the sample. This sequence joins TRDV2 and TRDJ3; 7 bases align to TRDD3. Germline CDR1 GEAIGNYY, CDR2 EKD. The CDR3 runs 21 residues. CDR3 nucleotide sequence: TGTGCCTGTGACACCACCGGTACTGGGGACCCAAACCCCTGGGACACCCGACAGATGTTCTTC. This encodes CACDTTGTGDPNPWDTRQMFF.

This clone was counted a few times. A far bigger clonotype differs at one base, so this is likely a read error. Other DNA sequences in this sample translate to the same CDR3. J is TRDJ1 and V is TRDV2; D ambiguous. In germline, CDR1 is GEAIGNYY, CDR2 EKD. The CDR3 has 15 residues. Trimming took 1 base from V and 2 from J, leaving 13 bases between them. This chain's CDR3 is CACDTLQLQTDKLIF. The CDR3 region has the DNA TGTGCCTGTGACACTCTGCAACTGCAGACCGATAAACTCATCTTT.

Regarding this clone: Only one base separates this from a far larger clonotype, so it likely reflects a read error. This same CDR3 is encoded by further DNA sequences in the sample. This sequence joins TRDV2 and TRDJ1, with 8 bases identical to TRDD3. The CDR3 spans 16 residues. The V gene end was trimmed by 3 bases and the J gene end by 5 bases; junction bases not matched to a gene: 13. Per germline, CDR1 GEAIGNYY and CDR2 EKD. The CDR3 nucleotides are TGTGCCTGTGACGCCATGGGGGATTTTGGGTCAGATAAACTCATCTTT. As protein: CACDAMGDFGSDKLIF.

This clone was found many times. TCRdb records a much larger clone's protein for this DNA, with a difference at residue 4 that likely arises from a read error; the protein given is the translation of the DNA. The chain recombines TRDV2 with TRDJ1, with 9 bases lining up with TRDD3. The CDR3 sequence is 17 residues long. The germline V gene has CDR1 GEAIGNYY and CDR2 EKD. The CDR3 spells CACGTLLGDTGGDKLIF. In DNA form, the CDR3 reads TGTGCCTGTGGCACCCTACTTGGGGATACGGGCGGCGATAAACTCATCTTT.

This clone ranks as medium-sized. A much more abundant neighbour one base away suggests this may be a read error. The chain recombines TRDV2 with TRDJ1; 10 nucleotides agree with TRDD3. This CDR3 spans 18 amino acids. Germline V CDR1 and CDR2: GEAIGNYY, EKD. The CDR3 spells CARDTVLGGYGSTDKLIF. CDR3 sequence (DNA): TGTGCCCGTGACACTGTACTCGGGGGATACGGGTCCACCGATAAACTCATCTTT.

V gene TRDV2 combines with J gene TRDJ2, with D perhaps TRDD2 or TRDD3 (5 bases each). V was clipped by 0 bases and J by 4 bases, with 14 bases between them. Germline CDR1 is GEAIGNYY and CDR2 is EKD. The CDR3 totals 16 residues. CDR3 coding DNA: TGTGCCTGTGACACCGCCTTCGCGGGGAGGACAGCACAACTCTTCTTT. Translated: CACDTAFAGRTAQLFF.

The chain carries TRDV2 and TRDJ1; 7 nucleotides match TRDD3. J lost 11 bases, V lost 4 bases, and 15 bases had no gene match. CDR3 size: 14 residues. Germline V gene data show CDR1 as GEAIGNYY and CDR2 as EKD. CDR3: CACEGLLGSERLIF. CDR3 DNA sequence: TGTGCCTGTGAAGGCCTACTGGGGTCCGAGCGGCTCATCTTT.

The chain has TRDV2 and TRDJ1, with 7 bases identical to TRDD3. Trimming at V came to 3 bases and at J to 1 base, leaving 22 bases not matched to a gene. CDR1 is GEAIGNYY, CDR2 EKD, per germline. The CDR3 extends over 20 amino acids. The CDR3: CACDPVSGTGVTTPTDKLIF. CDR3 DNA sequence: TGTGCCTGTGACCCCGTGAGTGGAACTGGGGTCACGACCCCCACCGATAAACTCATCTTT.